The 2 T cell receptor beta chains given below trace back to one sample, sequenced in a study of response to subunit inactivated influenza vaccine. TCRdb re-analysed the RT-PCR reads in MiXCR, keeping a single row per CDR3 protein. The sample lists 650,000 to 800,000 distinct CDR3 sequences, about 14% seen once, with less than 7% in the top ten. The sample here was PBMCs from blood, taken around 14 days before vaccination. The receptors here all came from a man aged 45-60 years who received an inactivated influenza vaccine.

The chain employs TRBV6-1 and TRBJ2-1; 7 bases are a match to TRBD1. This CDR3 spans 14 amino acids. Germline CDR1 MNHNS, CDR2 SASEGT. The V and J ends lost 4 bases and 3 bases, in that order; junction bases with no gene match: 3. The CDR3 nucleotides are TGTGCCAGCAGTGGGGACAGTCGCTACAATGAGCAGTTCTTC. It codes for CASSGDSRYNEQFF.

This clonotype has more than one count but fewer than ten. CDR3 in amino acids: CASSPSRYTEAFF. The CDR3 DNA reads TGTGCCAGCAGTCCGTCCCGCTACACTGAAGCTTTCTTT. The chain uses TRBV12-3 or TRBV12-4 and TRBJ1-1; no clear D gene. V shed 5 bases and J shed 3 bases, with 10 bases lying between them. The CDR3 spans 13 residues.